One sample yielded the 2 T cell receptor beta chains listed below, sequenced in a study of control samples from healthy donors and cancer patients. Clones were read by immunoSEQ multiplex PCR, and TCRdb kept only the in-frame ones, dropping some. The profile covers fewer than 200,000 clones, with 96% appearing a single time and over 0.9% taken by the ten largest. Sequencing was done on a sample of blood. These receptors were taken from a woman aged 25 to 39 in good health.

This clone was picked up one time. The chain uses TRBV30 and TRBJ1-1; no reliable D call. Germline values: CDR1 GTSNPN, CDR2 SVGIG (reference sequence). V lost 3 bases and J lost 0, with 2 bases in between. The CDR3 extends over 11 amino acids. This CDR3 is CAWRVNTEAFF. CDR3 in DNA: TGTGCCTGGAGGGTGAACACTGAAGCTTTCTTT. Drawing the rest from reference TRBV30 and TRBJ1-1, the complete variable domain is SQTIHQWPATLVQPVGSPLSLECTVEGTSNPNLYWYRQAAGRGLQLLFYSVGIGQISSEVPQNLSASRPQDRQFILSSKKLLLSDSGFYLCAWRVNTEAFFGQGTRLTVV.

This clone was picked up one time. The chain combines TRBV6-5 with TRBJ1-4; tentatively, D is TRBD1 (6 bases). V was shortened by 2 bases and J by 7 bases, with 11 bases between the two germline ends. Germline V gene sequence: CDR1 MNHEY, CDR2 SVGAGI. This CDR3 has 14 residues. In DNA form, the CDR3 reads TGTGCCAGCAGTTACCAGGGGAGGAGTGAAAAACTGTTTTTT. It encodes CASSYQGRSEKLFF.